This TCR beta chain is from a study of T-cell reconstitution after alpha-beta-depleted transplantation in children. This clonotype was picked up many times. This sample's TCRbeta library carried unique molecular identifier barcodes. Each CDR3 protein gets one entry after TCRdb re-called the PCR reads with MiXCR. Here the sample spans roughly 590,000 distinct CDR3 sequences, around 17% being singletons. The starting material was PBMCs from the stem cell graft donor, obtained from the stem cell graft. The clonotype comes from a human donor who donated a stem cell graft to a child with acute myeloid leukemia.

The CDR3 reads CSAKAWGQGNSPLHF. The DNA for the CDR3 is TGCAGTGCTAAGGCGTGGGGACAGGGAAATTCACCCCTCCACTTT. The chain has TRBV20-1 and TRBJ1-6; TRBD1 agrees at 9 bases. This CDR3 region has 15 residues. V lost 4 bases to trimming and J lost 7 bases; unmatched junction nucleotides: 8. Per germline, CDR1 DFQATT and CDR2 SNEGSKA (reference sequence).